A single sample gave rise to the 31 T cell receptor beta chains below, sequenced in a study of CD4 T cells in relation to SARS-CoV-2 and coronaviruses. The repertoire was sequenced with immunoSEQ multiplex PCR; TCRdb's copy has only in-frame clones and lacks some. The sample lists 68,000 or so clones, 85% to 95% seen once, with under 0.25% in the top ten. CD4+ T cells from unexposed donors were obtained before the COVID-19 pandemic (2011-2018). The sample was naive CD4+ T cells from PBMCs. Subset reported: naive CD4+ T cells isolated by negative enrichment. The receptor set was obtained from a human donor in good health.

V and J are TRBV5-4 and TRBJ1-2; no clear D. Deletions cut 1 base from V and 1 base from J, with 5 bases between. Germline V CDR1 and CDR2: SGHNT, YYREEE (reference sequence). This CDR3 region has 13 residues. DNA of the CDR3: TGTGCCAGCAGCTTGAATGGTAACTATGGCTACACCTTC. Translating gives CASSLNGNYGYTF. The whole variable domain, filled in from reference TRBV5-4 and TRBJ1-2, reads ETGVTQSPTHLIKTRGQQVTLRCSSQSGHNTVSWYQQALGQGPQFIFQYYREEENGRGNFPPRFSGLQFPNYSSELNVNALELDDSALYLCASSLNGNYGYTFGSGTRLTVV.

The chain links TRBV19 to TRBJ2-1; 7 bases are a match to TRBD2. Germline V lookup: CDR1 LNHDA, CDR2 SQIVND (reference sequence). J was trimmed by 7 bases and V by 11 bases; bases with no gene match: 14. The CDR3 covers 14 residues. The CDR3 sequence: CAAQGAVGGNEQFF. The CDR3 nucleotides read TGTGCCGCCCAAGGAGCGGTGGGGGGGAATGAGCAGTTCTTC.

Points on this clone: Different DNA sequences within this sample yield the same CDR3. This rearrangement joins TRBV29-1 to TRBJ2-1; 10 bases line up with TRBD1. Germline V gives CDR1 SQVTM, CDR2 ANQGSEA. The CDR3 length is 14 residues. V lost 4 bases, J lost 4 bases, and 4 bases stayed unmatched. The DNA for the CDR3 is TGCAGCGTTGCCCGGGACAGGGGTTACAATGAGCAGTTCTTC. Translating gives CSVARDRGYNEQFF.

This clone appeared a single time. The chain couples TRBV3-1 (or the pseudogene TRBV3-2) to TRBJ2-5; D might be TRBD2 (5 bases). Germline-derived CDR1 and CDR2 are LGHDT and YNNKEL (reference sequence). V was pared by 5 bases and J by 5 bases, with 15 bases between. The CDR3 runs to 14 residues. The CDR3 region has the DNA TGTGCCAGCAGCACCCGAGGAGGCCTTGAGACCCAGTACTTC. Residues: CASSTRGGLETQYF.

The gene calls are TRBV28 and TRBJ1-3, with D tentatively TRBD1 (5 bases). CDR3 length equals 16 residues. Germline lookup yields CDR1 MDHEN and CDR2 SYDVKM. V was cut by 6 bases and J by 0 bases, with 15 bases left in between. CDR3: CASRSSGTDSGNTIYF. CDR3 DNA: TGTGCCAGCAGAAGTTCCGGGACGGACTCTGGAAACACCATATATTTT.

This chain joins TRBV30 and TRBJ1-1; D ambiguous. The germline V and J ends were trimmed by 4 bases and 1 base, with 13 bases remaining between them. There are 14 residues in the CDR3. The germline CDR1 and CDR2 sequences are GTSNPN and SVGIG (reference sequence). CDR3 in DNA: TGTGCCTGGATTACCCGGACTCCGAACACTGAAGCTTTCTTT. Protein: CAWITRTPNTEAFF.

The CDR3 coding sequence is TGCGCCAGCAGCTATGGGACAGGGAGCACAGATACGCAGTATTTT. Translated, it gives CASSYGTGSTDTQYF. The J gene is TRBJ2-3, the V gene TRBV5-1, with 9 bases identical to TRBD1. The V gene end was trimmed by 3 bases and the J gene end by 0 bases; junction bases not matched to a gene: 2. CDR3 size: 15 residues. Germline CDR1 is SGHRS and CDR2 is YFSETQ. Together with reference TRBV5-1 and TRBJ2-3, the CDR3 gives the full variable domain: KAGVTQTPRYLIKTRGQQVTLSCSPISGHRSVSWYQQTPGQGLQFLFEYFSETQRNKGNFPGRFSGRQFSNSRSEMNVSTLELGDSALYLCASSYGTGSTDTQYFGPGTRLTVL.

The rearrangement uses TRBV7-2 and TRBJ2-7, with TRBD1 as a possible D gene (6 bases). V lost 5 bases, J lost 0 bases, and 11 bases lay in between. CDR1 is SGHTA, CDR2 FQGNSA, per germline. CDR3 length equals 14 residues. The CDR3 reads CASSGVRGSYEQYF. CDR3 in DNA: TGTGCCAGCAGCGGCGTCAGGGGCTCCTACGAGCAGTACTTC.

The rearrangement uses TRBV9 and TRBJ2-2; 14 bases match TRBD2. Trimming cost V 0 bases and J 5 bases; bases outside gene matches: 3. Germline CDR1 and CDR2: SGDLS and YYNGEE. The CDR3 length is 17 residues. The CDR3 reads CASSVGLAGGRTGELFF. CDR3 DNA: TGTGCCAGCAGCGTAGGACTAGCGGGGGGGCGAACCGGGGAGCTGTTTTTT.

The rearrangement links TRBV29-1 to TRBJ2-6, with TRBD2 matching 7 bases. The CDR3 runs to 16 residues. Germline V CDR1 and CDR2: SQVTM, ANQGSEA. V shed 4 bases, J shed 1 base, and the junction held 7 bases outside the gene matches. CDR3 residues: CSVVVGGYSGANVLTF. The CDR3 region has the DNA TGCAGCGTTGTGGTGGGGGGGTATTCTGGGGCCAACGTCCTGACTTTC.

The chain is built from TRBV5-4 and TRBJ1-4; 9 bases match TRBD1. There are 13 residues in the CDR3. Per the germline V gene, CDR1 is SGHNT and CDR2 is YYREEE (reference sequence). J was trimmed by 7 bases and V by 3 bases; bases with no gene match: 1. The chain's CDR3 is CASSSGQGEKLFF. The CDR3 DNA reads as TGTGCCAGCAGCTCGGGACAGGGTGAAAAACTGTTTTTT.

The rearrangement links TRBV7-2 to TRBJ2-7; 9 bases map to TRBD2. The germline gives CDR1 SGHTA, CDR2 FQGNSA. V shed 3 bases, J shed 1 base, and the junction held 13 bases outside the gene matches. The CDR3 is made up of 18 amino acids. The CDR3 protein is CASSFGVAGGFDSYEQYF. Written as DNA, the CDR3 is TGTGCCAGCAGCTTTGGGGTGGCGGGGGGGTTTGATTCCTACGAGCAGTACTTC.

Written as DNA, the CDR3 is TGTGCCAGTAGTCCCCGGATGGAGGCCTCCTACGAGCAGTACTTC. As protein: CASSPRMEASYEQYF. This chain connects TRBV19 to TRBJ2-7; TRBD2 might be the D (5 bases). CDR3 length: 15 residues. Germline loops: CDR1 LNHDA, CDR2 SQIVND (reference sequence). Trimming took 5 bases from V and 0 from J, leaving 14 bases between them.

The chain has TRBV6-2 or TRBV6-3 and TRBJ2-7; maybe TRBD1 (6 bases). This CDR3 has 14 amino acids. Germline assignment: CDR1 MNHEY and CDR2 SVGEGT. The germline V and J ends were trimmed by 5 bases and 2 bases, with 13 bases remaining between them. The chain's CDR3 is CASSDGQLTYEQYF. The CDR3 region has the DNA TGTGCCAGCAGTGATGGACAGCTAACCTACGAGCAGTACTTC.

CDR3 DNA sequence: TGCGCCAGCAGCTTGTCAGGGGGGGACGTGCAGTACTTC. Protein: CASSLSGGDVQYF. The chain links TRBV5-1 to TRBJ2-7; the D gene could be TRBD1 or TRBD2 (7 bases each). V was shortened by 1 base and J by 9 bases, with 14 bases between the two germline ends. CDR1 is SGHRS and CDR2 is YFSETQ in the germline V gene. This CDR3 has 13 amino acids.

This sequence joins TRBV6-5 and TRBJ1-1, with 8 nucleotides matching TRBD1. The CDR3 is 13 amino acids. Germline V lookup: CDR1 MNHEY, CDR2 SVGAGI. Germline trimming cut 6 bases from V and 8 bases from J; bases unmatched to any gene: 8. This CDR3 is CASRRGQGPEAFF. CDR3 bases: TGTGCCAGCAGAAGAGGACAGGGACCCGAAGCTTTCTTT.

The V call is TRBV6-6, the J call TRBJ2-3; unclear D gene. The V gene lost 6 bases and the J gene lost 3 bases, with 16 bases spanning the gap. The CDR3 is 15 amino acids. Germline-derived CDR1 and CDR2 are MNHNY and SVGAGI (reference sequence). CDR3 residues: CASSHSPDLTDTQYF. CDR3 in DNA: TGTGCCAGCAGCCATTCCCCGGACCTGACAGATACGCAGTATTTT.

This chain joins TRBV20-1 and TRBJ1-1; maybe TRBD1 (6 bases). Germline lookup yields CDR1 DFQATT and CDR2 SNEGSKA (reference sequence). Trimming left V 3 bases short and J 1 base short, with 12 bases between. This CDR3 spans 14 amino acids. CDR3 amino acids: CSASNPGANTEAFF. The CDR3 nucleotides read TGCAGTGCTAGTAATCCAGGGGCGAACACTGAAGCTTTCTTT.

Only one count was recorded for this clone. This chain connects TRBV18 to TRBJ2-2, with D tentatively TRBD1 (6 bases). CDR3 size: 13 residues. V lost 6 bases to trimming and J lost 5 bases, with 10 bases between them. Germline V CDR1 and CDR2: KGHSH, LQKENI. The CDR3 nucleotides are TGTGCCAGCTCTCAACAGGGAACCGGGGAGCTGTTTTTT. Amino acids: CASSQQGTGELFF. Full variable domain (remainder filled in from reference TRBV18 and TRBJ2-2): NAGVMQNPRHLVRRRGQEARLRCSPMKGHSHVYWYRQLPEEGLKFMVYLQKENIIDESGMPKERFSAEFPKEGPSILRIQQVVRGDSAAYFCASSQQGTGELFFGEGSRLTVL.

The genes are TRBV5-1 and TRBJ2-7, with TRBD1 as a possible D gene (6 bases). This CDR3 region has 13 residues. Trimming shortened V by 4 bases and J by 3 bases, and 11 bases separated the two germline ends. CDR1 is SGHRS and CDR2 is YFSETQ in the germline V gene. The CDR3 DNA reads TGCGCCAGCAGCCCGGACAGATTCTACGAGCAGTACTTC. It is translated as CASSPDRFYEQYF.

The V call is TRBV5-6, the J call TRBJ2-1, with unresolved D. The CDR3 length is 11 residues. V dropped 2 bases and J dropped 10 bases, with 7 bases sitting between them. Germline CDR1 and CDR2: SGHDT and YYEEEE. The CDR3 sequence is CASSFLGEQFF. The CDR3 DNA reads as TGTGCCAGCAGCTTCCTTGGGGAGCAGTTCTTC.

The chain links TRBV10-2 to TRBJ1-1, with a possible D match to TRBD1 (5 bases). Germline V gives CDR1 WSHSY, CDR2 SAAADI. Trimming shortened V by 7 bases and J by 4 bases, and 13 bases separated the two germline ends. CDR3 size: 13 residues. The CDR3 coding sequence is TGCGCCAGCATAATCATCGGGGGCACTGAAGCTTTCTTT. Its translation: CASIIIGGTEAFF.

The CDR3 DNA reads as TGTGCCACCAGCAGAGTTCAGGTGAACAATGAAAAACTGTTTTTT. This translates into CATSRVQVNNEKLFF. The chain recombines TRBV15 with TRBJ1-4; D not resolved. Germline V gene lookup returns CDR1 LNHNV and CDR2 YYDKDF (reference sequence). V lost 1 base and J lost 5, with 11 bases in between. CDR3 length: 15 residues.

The J gene is TRBJ1-6, the V gene TRBV5-6; D remains unclear. The CDR3 is 13 residues long. V lost 2 bases to trimming and J lost 7 bases, with 7 bases between them. Germline V CDR1 and CDR2: SGHDT, YYEEEE. CDR3 coding DNA: TGTGCCAGCAGCTTAGACCTGAATTCACCCCTCCACTTT. Amino acids: CASSLDLNSPLHF.

V and J are TRBV4-1 and TRBJ2-6; D possibly corresponds to TRBD1 (6 bases). The germline V gene has CDR1 MGHRA and CDR2 YSYEKL. The CDR3 is 16 residues long. With 2 bases removed from V and 0 bases from J, the gap between germline ends came to 8 bases. The CDR3 DNA reads as TGCGCCAGCAGCCAAAGGGGGACCTCTGGGGCCAACGTCCTGACTTTC. Protein sequence: CASSQRGTSGANVLTF.

V is TRBV18 and J is TRBJ1-4; D gene unclear. Trimming pared 3 bases from V and 0 bases from J, leaving 8 bases between. Germline V gene lookup returns CDR1 KGHSH and CDR2 LQKENI. This CDR3 comprises 15 residues. CDR3 coding DNA: TGTGCCAGCTCACCCCGGTATTCAACTAATGAAAAACTGTTTTTT. Residues: CASSPRYSTNEKLFF.

This chain links TRBV4-3 with TRBJ1-3, with 7 nucleotides matching TRBD1. The V gene end was trimmed by 3 bases and the J gene end by 4 bases; junction bases not matched to a gene: 3. The germline CDR1 and CDR2 sequences are LGHNA and YSLEER. This CDR3 contains 14 residues. CDR3 in amino acids: CASSQDRLGNTIYF. The CDR3 DNA is TGCGCCAGCAGCCAGGACAGGCTAGGAAACACCATATATTTT.

The chain recombines TRBV28 with TRBJ2-1, with TRBD1 matching 12 bases. After removal of 6 bases from V and 9 bases from J, the junction contained 9 bases not matched to a gene. Germline V gene lookup returns CDR1 MDHEN and CDR2 SYDVKM. This CDR3 has 15 amino acids. The DNA for the CDR3 is TGTGCCAGCAGGCCCGGGGGACAGGGGGCTGGTGAGCAGTTCTTC. Translation gives CASRPGGQGAGEQFF.

The chain carries TRBV7-2 and TRBJ1-4; D is perhaps TRBD1 (5 bases). Germline CDR1 reads SGHTA; CDR2 reads FQGNSA. This CDR3 has 19 amino acids. Trimming left V 1 base short and J 0 bases short, with 18 bases between. CDR3 protein: CASSLVYLGQGTTNEKLFF. CDR3 bases: TGTGCCAGCAGCTTAGTCTATCTCGGTCAGGGAACAACTAATGAAAAACTGTTTTTT.

V and J are TRBV28 and TRBJ1-4; the D gene is possibly TRBD1 (5 bases). The length of the CDR3 is 17 residues. Per the germline V gene, CDR1 is MDHEN and CDR2 is SYDVKM. With 5 bases removed from V and 2 bases from J, the gap between germline ends came to 18 bases. CDR3 protein: CASSLIQAAGTNEKLFF. CDR3 sequence (DNA): TGTGCCAGCAGTCTCATACAGGCCGCAGGGACTAATGAAAAACTGTTTTTT.

The chain couples TRBV6-6 to TRBJ2-7; 8 bases fit TRBD2. The CDR3 contains 16 residues. From germline, CDR1 is MNHNY and CDR2 SVGAGI (reference sequence). Trimming at V came to 7 bases and at J to 2 bases, leaving 13 bases not matched to a gene. CDR3 DNA sequence: TGTGCCAGCAATCCAACGGGGGGGGAGGGAACCTACGAGCAGTACTTC. This translates into CASNPTGGEGTYEQYF.